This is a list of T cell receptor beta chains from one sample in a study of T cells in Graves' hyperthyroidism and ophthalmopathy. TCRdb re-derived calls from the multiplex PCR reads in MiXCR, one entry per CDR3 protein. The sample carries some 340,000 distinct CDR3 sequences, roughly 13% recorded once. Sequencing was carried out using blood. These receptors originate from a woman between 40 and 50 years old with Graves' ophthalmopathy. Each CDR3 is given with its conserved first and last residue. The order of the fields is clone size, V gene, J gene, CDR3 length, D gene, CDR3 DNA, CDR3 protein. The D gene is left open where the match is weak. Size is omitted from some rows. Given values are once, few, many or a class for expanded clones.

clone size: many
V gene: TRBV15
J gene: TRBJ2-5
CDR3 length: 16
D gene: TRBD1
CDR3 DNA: TGTGCCACCAGCCGCATACCGGGACAGGGGACAGAGACCCAGTACTTC
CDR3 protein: CATSRIPGQGTETQYF

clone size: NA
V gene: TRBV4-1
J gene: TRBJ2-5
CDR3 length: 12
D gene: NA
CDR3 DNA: TGCGCCAGCAGCCAAAGTAGCGCGGTCCAGTACTTC
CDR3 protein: CASSQSSAVQYF

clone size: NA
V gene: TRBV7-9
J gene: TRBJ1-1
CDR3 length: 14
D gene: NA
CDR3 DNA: TGTGCCAGCTCTTGGACAGCCCCAAACACTGAAGCTTTCTTT
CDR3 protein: CASSWTAPNTEAFF

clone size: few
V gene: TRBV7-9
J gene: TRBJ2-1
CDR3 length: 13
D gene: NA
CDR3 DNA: TGTGCCAGCAGCCCCGGGACAACCCGCAGATGGTTCTTC
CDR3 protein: CASSPGTTRRWFF

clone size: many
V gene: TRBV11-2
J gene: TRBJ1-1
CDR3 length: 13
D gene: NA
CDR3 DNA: TGTGCCAGCAGCTTTGTAGTACGAACTGAAGCTTTCTTT
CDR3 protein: CASSFVVRTEAFF

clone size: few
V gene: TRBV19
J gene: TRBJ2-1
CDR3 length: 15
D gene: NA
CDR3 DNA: TGTGCCAGTAGTATCGCTAGACACTCCTACAATGAGCAGTTCTTC
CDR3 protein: CASSIARHSYNEQFF

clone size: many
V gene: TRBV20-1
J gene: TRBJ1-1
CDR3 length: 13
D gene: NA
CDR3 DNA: TGCAGTGCTCCACTTACGTGGGGCACTGAAGCTTTCTTT
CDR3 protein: CSAPLTWGTEAFF

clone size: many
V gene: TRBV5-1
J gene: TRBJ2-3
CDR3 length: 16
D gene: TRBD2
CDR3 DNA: TGCGCCAGCAGCTTGAGAGCGGGGGGCCACACAGATACGCAGTATTTT
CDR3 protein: CASSLRAGGHTDTQYF

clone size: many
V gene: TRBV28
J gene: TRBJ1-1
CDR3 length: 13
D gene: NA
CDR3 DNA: TGTGCCAGCATTCTCCAGGGAGTCACTGAAGCTTTCTTT
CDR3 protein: CASILQGVTEAFF

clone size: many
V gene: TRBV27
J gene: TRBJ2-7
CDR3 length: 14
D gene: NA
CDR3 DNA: TGTGCCAGCAGCCAACAGGTTCCCTTGGGGGAGCAGTACTTC
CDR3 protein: CASSQQVPLGEQYF

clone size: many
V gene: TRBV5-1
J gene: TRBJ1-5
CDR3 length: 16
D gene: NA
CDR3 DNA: TGCGCCAGCAGCTTGGGGGACAAGGGGAGCAATCAGCCCCAGCATTTT
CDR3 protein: CASSLGDKGSNQPQHF

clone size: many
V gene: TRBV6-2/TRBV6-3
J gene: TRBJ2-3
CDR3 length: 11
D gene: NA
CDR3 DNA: TGTGCCAGCAGGCTAGCAGATACGCAGTATTTT
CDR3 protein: CASRLADTQYF

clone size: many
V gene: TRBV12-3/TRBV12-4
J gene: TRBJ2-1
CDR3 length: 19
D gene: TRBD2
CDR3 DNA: TGTGCCAGCAGTTCCTCCCTACAACCGGGACTAGCGGGTTACAATGAGCAGTTCTTC
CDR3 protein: CASSSSLQPGLAGYNEQFF